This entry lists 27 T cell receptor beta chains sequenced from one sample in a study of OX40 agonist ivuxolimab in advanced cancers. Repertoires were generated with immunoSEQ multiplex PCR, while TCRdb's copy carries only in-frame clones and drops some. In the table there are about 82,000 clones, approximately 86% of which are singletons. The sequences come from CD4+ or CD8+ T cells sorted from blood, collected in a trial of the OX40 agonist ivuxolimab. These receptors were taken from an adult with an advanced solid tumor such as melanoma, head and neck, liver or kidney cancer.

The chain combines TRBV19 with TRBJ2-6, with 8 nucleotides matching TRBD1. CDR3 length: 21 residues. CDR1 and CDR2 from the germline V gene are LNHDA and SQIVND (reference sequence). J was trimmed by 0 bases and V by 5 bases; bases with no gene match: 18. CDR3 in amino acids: CASSPYLVTGALPSGANVLTF. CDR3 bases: TGTGCCAGTAGTCCCTACCTCGTGACAGGGGCCCTCCCCTCTGGGGCCAACGTCCTGACTTTC.

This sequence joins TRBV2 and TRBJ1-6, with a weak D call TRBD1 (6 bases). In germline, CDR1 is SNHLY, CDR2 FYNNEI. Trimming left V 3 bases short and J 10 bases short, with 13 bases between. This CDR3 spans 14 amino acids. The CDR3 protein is CASSDLSDSSPLHF. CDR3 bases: TGTGCCAGCAGTGATTTATCGGACAGCTCACCCCTCCACTTT.

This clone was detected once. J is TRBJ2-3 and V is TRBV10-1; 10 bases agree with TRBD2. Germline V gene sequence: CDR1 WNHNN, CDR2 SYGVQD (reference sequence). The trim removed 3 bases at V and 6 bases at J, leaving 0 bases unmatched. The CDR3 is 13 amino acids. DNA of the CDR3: TGCGCCAGCAGTGAAGCGGGGGGGGATACGCAGTATTTT. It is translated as CASSEAGGDTQYF.

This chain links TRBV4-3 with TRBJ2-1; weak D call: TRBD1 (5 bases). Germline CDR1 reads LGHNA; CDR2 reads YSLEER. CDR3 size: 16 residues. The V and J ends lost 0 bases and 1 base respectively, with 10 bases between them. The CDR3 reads CASSQDIPGSYNEQFF. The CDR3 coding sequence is TGCGCCAGCAGCCAAGATATACCAGGGTCCTACAATGAGCAGTTCTTC.

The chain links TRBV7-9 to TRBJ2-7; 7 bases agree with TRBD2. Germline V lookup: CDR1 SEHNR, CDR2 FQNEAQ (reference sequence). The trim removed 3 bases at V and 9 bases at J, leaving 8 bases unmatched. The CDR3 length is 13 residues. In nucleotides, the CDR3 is TGTGCCAGCAGCTTCCCCGGAGCGGGGAGGCAGTACTTC. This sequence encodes CASSFPGAGRQYF.

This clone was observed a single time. CDR3 in amino acids: CASSRLSGANVLTF. The CDR3 coding sequence is TGTGCCAGCTCGCGCCTCTCTGGGGCCAACGTCCTGACTTTC. The V and J genes are TRBV18 and TRBJ2-6, with D unresolved. Looked up from germline, CDR1 is KGHSH and CDR2 is LQKENI. The CDR3 has 14 residues. V lost 6 bases and J lost 0, with 6 bases in between.

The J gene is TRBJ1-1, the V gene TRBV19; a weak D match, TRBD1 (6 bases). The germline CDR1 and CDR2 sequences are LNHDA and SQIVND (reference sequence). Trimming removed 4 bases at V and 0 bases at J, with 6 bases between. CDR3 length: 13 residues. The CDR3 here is CASSRDMNTEAFF. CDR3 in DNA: TGTGCCAGTAGTAGGGACATGAACACTGAAGCTTTCTTT.

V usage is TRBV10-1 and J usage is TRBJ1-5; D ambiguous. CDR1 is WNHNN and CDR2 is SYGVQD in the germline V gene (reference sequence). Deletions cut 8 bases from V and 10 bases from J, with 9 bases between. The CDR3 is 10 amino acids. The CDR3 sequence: CASPKEPQHF. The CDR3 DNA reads TGCGCCAGCCCAAAGGAACCCCAGCATTTT.

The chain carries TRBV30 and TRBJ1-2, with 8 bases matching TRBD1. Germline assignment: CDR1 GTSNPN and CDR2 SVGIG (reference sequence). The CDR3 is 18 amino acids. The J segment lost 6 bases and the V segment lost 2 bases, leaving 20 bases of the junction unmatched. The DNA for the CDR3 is TGTGCCTGGAGTCCTAAATCCGGACAGGGCCAAGATAGTAATGGCTACACCTTC. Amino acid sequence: CAWSPKSGQGQDSNGYTF.

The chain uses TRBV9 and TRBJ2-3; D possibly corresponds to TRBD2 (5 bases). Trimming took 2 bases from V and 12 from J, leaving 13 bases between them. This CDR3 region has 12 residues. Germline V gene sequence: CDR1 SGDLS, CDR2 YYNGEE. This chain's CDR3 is CASSVIGGDQYF. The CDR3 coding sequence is TGTGCCAGCAGCGTTATAGGAGGCGATCAGTATTTT.

The CDR3 region has the DNA TGTGCCAGCTCACTGCGACGGGGTTCGGCTGGAAACACCATATATTTT. This encodes CASSLRRGSAGNTIYF. This chain links TRBV18 with TRBJ1-3; D gene unclear. V lost 4 bases, J lost 2 bases, and 15 bases lay in between. Germline V CDR1 and CDR2: KGHSH, LQKENI. The CDR3 spans 16 residues.

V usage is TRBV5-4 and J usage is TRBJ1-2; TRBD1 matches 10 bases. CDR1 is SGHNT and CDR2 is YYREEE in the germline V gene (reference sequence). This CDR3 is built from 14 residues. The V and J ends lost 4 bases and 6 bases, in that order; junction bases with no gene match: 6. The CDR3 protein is CASSRDRGRNGYTF. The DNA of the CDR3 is TGTGCCAGCAGCCGGGACAGGGGAAGAAATGGCTACACCTTC.

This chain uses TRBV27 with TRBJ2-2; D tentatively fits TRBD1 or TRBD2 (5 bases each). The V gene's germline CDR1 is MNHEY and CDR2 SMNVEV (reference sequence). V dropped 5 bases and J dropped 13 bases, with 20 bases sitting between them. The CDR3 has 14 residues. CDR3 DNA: TGTGCCAGCAGTCAACGGGACCCAAGCCGCGGGCTGTTTTTT. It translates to CASSQRDPSRGLFF.

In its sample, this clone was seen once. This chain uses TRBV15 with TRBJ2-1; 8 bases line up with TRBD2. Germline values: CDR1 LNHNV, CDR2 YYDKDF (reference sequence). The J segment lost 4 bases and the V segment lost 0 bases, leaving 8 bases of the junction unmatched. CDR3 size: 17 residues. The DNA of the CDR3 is TGTGCCACCAGCAGAGATAGGAGCGGGAGATCATACAATGAGCAGTTCTTC. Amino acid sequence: CATSRDRSGRSYNEQFF.

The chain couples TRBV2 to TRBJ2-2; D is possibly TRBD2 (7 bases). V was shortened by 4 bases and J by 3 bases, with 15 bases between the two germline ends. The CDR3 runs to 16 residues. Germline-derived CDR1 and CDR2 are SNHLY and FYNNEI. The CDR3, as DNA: TGTGCCAGCAGTGTCATCGGGGGGCGGGACACCGGGGAGCTGTTTTTT. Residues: CASSVIGGRDTGELFF.

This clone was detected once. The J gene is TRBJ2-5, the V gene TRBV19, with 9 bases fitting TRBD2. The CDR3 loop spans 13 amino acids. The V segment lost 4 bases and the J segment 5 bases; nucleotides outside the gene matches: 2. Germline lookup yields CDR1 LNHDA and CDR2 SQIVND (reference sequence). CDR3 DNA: TGTGCCAGTAGTAATGGACTAGCGGAGACCCAGTACTTC. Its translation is CASSNGLAETQYF.

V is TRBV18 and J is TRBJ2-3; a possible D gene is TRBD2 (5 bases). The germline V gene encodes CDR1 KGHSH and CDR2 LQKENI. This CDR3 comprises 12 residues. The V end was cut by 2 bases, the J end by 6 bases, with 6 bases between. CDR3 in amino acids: CASSPGSDTQYF. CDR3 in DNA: TGTGCCAGCTCACCAGGGAGCGATACGCAGTATTTT.

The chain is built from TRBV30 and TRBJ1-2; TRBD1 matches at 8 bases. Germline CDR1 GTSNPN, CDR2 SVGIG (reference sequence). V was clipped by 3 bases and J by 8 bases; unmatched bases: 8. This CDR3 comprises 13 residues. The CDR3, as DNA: TGTGCCTGGAGGGAACAGGGGGTCGGCGGCTACACCTTC. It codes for CAWREQGVGGYTF. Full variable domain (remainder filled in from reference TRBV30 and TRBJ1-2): SQTIHQWPATLVQPVGSPLSLECTVEGTSNPNLYWYRQAAGRGLQLLFYSVGIGQISSEVPQNLSASRPQDRQFILSSKKLLLSDSGFYLCAWREQGVGGYTFGSGTRLTVV.

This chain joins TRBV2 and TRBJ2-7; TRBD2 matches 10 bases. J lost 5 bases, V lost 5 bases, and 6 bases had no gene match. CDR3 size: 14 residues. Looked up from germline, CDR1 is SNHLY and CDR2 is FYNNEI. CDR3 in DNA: TGTGCCAGCAGTCCCCGGACTAGCGGTAACGAGCAGTACTTC. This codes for CASSPRTSGNEQYF.

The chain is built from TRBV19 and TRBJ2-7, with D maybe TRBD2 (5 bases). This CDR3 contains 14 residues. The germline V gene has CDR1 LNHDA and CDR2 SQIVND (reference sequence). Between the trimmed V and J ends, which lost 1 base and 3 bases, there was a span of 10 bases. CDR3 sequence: CASSIGGGFYEQYF. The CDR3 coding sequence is TGTGCCAGTAGTATAGGTGGAGGATTCTACGAGCAGTACTTC.

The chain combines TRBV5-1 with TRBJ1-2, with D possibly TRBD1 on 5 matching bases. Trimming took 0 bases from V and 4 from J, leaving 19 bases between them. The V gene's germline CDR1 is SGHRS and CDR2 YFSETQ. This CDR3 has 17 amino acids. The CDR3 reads CASSLALRSEGTYGYTF. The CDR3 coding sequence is TGCGCCAGCAGCTTGGCCCTCAGGAGTGAGGGGACCTATGGCTACACCTTC.

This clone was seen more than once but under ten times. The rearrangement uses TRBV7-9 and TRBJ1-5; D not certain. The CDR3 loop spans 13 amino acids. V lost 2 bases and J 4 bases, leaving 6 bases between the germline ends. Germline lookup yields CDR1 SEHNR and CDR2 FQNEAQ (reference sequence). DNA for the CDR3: TGTGCCAGCAGCTTAATCGCGAATCAGCCCCAGCATTTT. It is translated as CASSLIANQPQHF.

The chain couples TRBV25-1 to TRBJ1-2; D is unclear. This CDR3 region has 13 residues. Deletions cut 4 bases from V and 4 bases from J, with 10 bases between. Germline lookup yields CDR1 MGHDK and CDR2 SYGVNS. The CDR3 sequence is CASSVRSGYGYTF. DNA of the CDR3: TGTGCCAGCAGTGTTCGGTCGGGCTATGGCTACACCTTC.

CDR3 in amino acids: CASSSYSTGVVDFEQYF. DNA of the CDR3: TGTGCCAGCAGCTCCTACTCAACAGGGGTCGTAGACTTCGAGCAGTACTTC. The V gene is TRBV11-3, the J gene TRBJ2-7; 7 bases match TRBD1. V was clipped by 4 bases and J by 6 bases; unmatched bases: 18. The CDR3 runs 17 residues. Per germline, CDR1 SGHNT and CDR2 YENEEA. Looking up the rest from reference TRBV11-3 and TRBJ2-7 gives the full variable domain: EAGVVQSPRYKIIEKKQPVAFWCNPISGHNTLYWYLQNLGQGPELLIRYENEEAVDDSQLPKDRFSAERLKGVDSTLKIQPAELGDSAVYLCASSSYSTGVVDFEQYFGPGTRLTVT.

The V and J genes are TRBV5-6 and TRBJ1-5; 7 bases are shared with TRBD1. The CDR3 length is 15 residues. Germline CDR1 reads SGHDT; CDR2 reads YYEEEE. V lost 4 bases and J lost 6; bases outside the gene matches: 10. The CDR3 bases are TGTGCCAGCAGCCCATGGAGGGGGCTAAGTCAGCCCCAGCATTTT. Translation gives CASSPWRGLSQPQHF.

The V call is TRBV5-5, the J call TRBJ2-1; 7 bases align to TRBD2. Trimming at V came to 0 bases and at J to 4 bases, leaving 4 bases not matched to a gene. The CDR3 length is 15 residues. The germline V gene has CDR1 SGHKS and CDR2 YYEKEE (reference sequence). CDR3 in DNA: TGTGCCAGCAGCTTGGGGCTAGCGGATTACAATGAGCAGTTCTTC. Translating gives CASSLGLADYNEQFF.

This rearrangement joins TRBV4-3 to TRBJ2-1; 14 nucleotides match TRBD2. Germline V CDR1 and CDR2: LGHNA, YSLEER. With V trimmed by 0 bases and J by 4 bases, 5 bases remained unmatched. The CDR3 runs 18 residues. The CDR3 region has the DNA TGCGCCAGCAGCCAAGATATGACTAGCGGGAGGGTATACAATGAGCAGTTCTTC. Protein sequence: CASSQDMTSGRVYNEQFF.